What follows are 31 T cell receptor beta chains derived from one specimen sequenced in a study of blood T cell repertoires in COVID-19. Here immunoSEQ multiplex PCR was the method, and the copy in TCRdb shows in-frame clones only, minus some. The data hold more than 250,000 clones, with around nine tenths observed a single time. The specimen was PBMCs or T cells enriched from blood (not recorded which). The receptors shown here come from a woman aged 25 to 45 who had recovered from COVID-19.

This clone has only one observation. This rearrangement joins TRBV24-1 to TRBJ1-5; no clear D gene. CDR3 size: 13 residues. V was clipped by 3 bases and J by 7 bases, with 9 bases between them. Germline CDR1 KGHDR, CDR2 SFDVKD. The CDR3 DNA reads TGTGCCACCAGTGATACGGGATGGCAGCCCCAGCATTTT. Protein product: CATSDTGWQPQHF.

The chain uses TRBV19 and TRBJ1-1; 9 bases are a match to TRBD1. The CDR3 loop spans 14 amino acids. Germline loops: CDR1 LNHDA, CDR2 SQIVND (reference sequence). V lost 6 bases, J lost 0 bases, and 2 bases stayed unmatched. The DNA of the CDR3 is TGTGCCAGTAGGGGACAGGGTATGAACACTGAAGCTTTCTTT. Amino acid sequence: CASRGQGMNTEAFF.

The chain combines TRBV6-5 with TRBJ1-2; 7 bases are a match to TRBD1. The CDR3 is 13 residues long. Looked up from germline, CDR1 is MNHEY and CDR2 is SVGAGI. V shed 9 bases and J 4 bases; nucleotides not matched to a gene: 8. The CDR3 bases are TGTGCCAGTCAGACAGGGAGCCGCTATGGCTACACCTTC. It specifies CASQTGSRYGYTF.

This clone was observed once. The CDR3 protein is CASSLPLAGGPYTQYF. The DNA for the CDR3 is TGTGCCAGCAGCTTACCCCTAGCGGGGGGGCCATATACGCAGTATTTT. This chain connects TRBV6-2 or TRBV6-3 to TRBJ2-3, with 12 bases aligning to TRBD2. This CDR3 is built from 16 residues. Losses at the gene ends were 6 bases for V and 7 bases for J; bases not matched to a gene: 11. Germline CDR1 MNHEY, CDR2 SVGEGT.

This chain's CDR3 is CASSLIENYGYTF. CDR3 DNA sequence: TGTGCCAGCAGCTTAATCGAGAACTATGGCTACACCTTC. The genes are TRBV5-4 and TRBJ1-2; D is uncertain. This CDR3 comprises 13 residues. V was clipped by 2 bases and J by 2 bases, with 7 bases between them. Germline V gene data show CDR1 as SGHNT and CDR2 as YYREEE (reference sequence).

The CDR3 spells CAWSQGNSNQPQHF. CDR3 DNA: TGTGCCTGGAGCCAGGGAAATAGCAATCAGCCCCAGCATTTT. The chain combines TRBV30 with TRBJ1-5, with D perhaps matching TRBD1 (5 bases). The CDR3 loop spans 14 amino acids. Looked up from germline, CDR1 is GTSNPN and CDR2 is SVGIG (reference sequence). The ends were cut back, 3 bases at V and 0 bases at J, with 9 bases in the middle.

V usage is TRBV10-2 and J usage is TRBJ2-1, with unresolved D. The germline V gene encodes CDR1 WSHSY and CDR2 SAAADI. Trimming cost V 3 bases and J 5 bases, with 11 bases left between them. CDR3 length equals 14 residues. The CDR3 protein is CASSELMTNNEQFF. CDR3 in DNA: TGCGCCAGCAGTGAATTGATGACAAACAATGAGCAGTTCTTC.

The chain joins TRBV4-1 to TRBJ1-4; the D gene is possibly TRBD1 (6 bases). In germline, CDR1 is MGHRA, CDR2 YSYEKL. This CDR3 spans 16 amino acids. The germline V and J ends were trimmed by 0 bases and 7 bases, with 15 bases remaining between them. Written as DNA, the CDR3 is TGCGCCAGCAGCCAAGATTTGATGGGGGCTGGTGAAAAACTGTTTTTT. It codes for CASSQDLMGAGEKLFF.

The V call is TRBV3-1 (or the pseudogene TRBV3-2), the J call TRBJ2-2; 7 bases match TRBD1. Germline V lookup: CDR1 LGHDT, CDR2 YNNKEL (reference sequence). J lost 5 bases, V lost 8 bases, and 5 bases had no gene match. The CDR3 is 13 residues long. CDR3 in amino acids: CASSDRETGELFF. As DNA, the CDR3 is TGTGCCAGCTCAGACAGGGAAACCGGGGAGCTGTTTTTT.

This clone was seen only a few times. J is TRBJ1-4 and V is TRBV7-2; D is ambiguous. The V gene lost 3 bases and the J gene lost 1 base, with 3 bases spanning the gap. The CDR3 length is 13 residues. The germline CDR1 and CDR2 sequences are SGHTA and FQGNSA. The CDR3: CASSFQTNEKLFF. In nucleotides, the CDR3 is TGTGCCAGCAGCTTCCAAACTAATGAAAAACTGTTTTTT.

This chain uses TRBV5-1 with TRBJ2-7; 10 bases fit TRBD1. Trimming at V came to 4 bases and at J to 6 bases, leaving 7 bases not matched to a gene. The CDR3 runs to 14 residues. Germline loops: CDR1 SGHRS, CDR2 YFSETQ. The CDR3 DNA is TGCGCCAGCAGCACGACAGGGGGCAGAGGCGAGCAGTACTTC. The encoded protein is CASSTTGGRGEQYF.

The rearrangement uses TRBV21-1 and TRBJ1-6; the table's D call of TRBD1 was not tested on the DNA. TRBV21-1 is listed as a pseudogene. The CDR3 length is 16 residues. The DNA of the CDR3 is TGTGCCAGCAGCAAAGAACACAGGGTGCCCCTTTTGGCCCTCCACTTT. Its translation: CASSKEHRVPLLALHF.

The chain couples TRBV6-1 to TRBJ1-2, with TRBD1 matching over 9 bases. With V trimmed by 2 bases and J by 6 bases, 4 bases remained unmatched. The CDR3 runs 14 residues. Germline loops: CDR1 MNHNS, CDR2 SASEGT. CDR3 nucleotide sequence: TGTGCCAGCAGTGAAAACAGGGGGCGGGATGGCTACACCTTC. It yields the protein CASSENRGRDGYTF.

This clone has just a few counts. DNA of the CDR3: TGTGCCACCAGCAGAGATGGAGGGAAACAGCCCCAGCATTTT. Residues: CATSRDGGKQPQHF. The V and J genes are TRBV15 and TRBJ1-5; no firm D call. V lost 0 bases and J lost 7, with 10 bases in between. Germline values: CDR1 LNHNV, CDR2 YYDKDF (reference sequence). This CDR3 has 14 residues. Complete variable domain (other parts from reference TRBV15 and TRBJ1-5): DAMVIQNPRYQVTQFGKPVTLSCSQTLNHNVMYWYQQKSSQAPKLLFHYYDKDFNNEADTPDNFQSRRPNTSFCFLDIRSPGLGDTAMYLCATSRDGGKQPQHFGDGTRLSIL.

The V gene is TRBV6-5, the J gene TRBJ1-1; D might be TRBD1 (6 bases). Per germline, CDR1 MNHEY and CDR2 SVGAGI. Trimming took off 2 bases at V and 11 bases at J, with 18 bases between the two ends. This CDR3 is built from 14 residues. The CDR3 loop is CASSYVGRGFGAFF. The CDR3 DNA sequence: TGTGCCAGCAGTTACGTTGGCAGGGGTTTTGGGGCTTTCTTT.

CDR3 nucleotides: TGTGCCAGCAGCCCCTCTGGCAGAAACACTGAAGCTTTCTTT. It translates to CASSPSGRNTEAFF. The rearrangement uses TRBV7-9 and TRBJ1-1; D uncertain. The V gene's germline CDR1 is SEHNR and CDR2 FQNEAQ (reference sequence). This CDR3 is 14 amino acids long. Trimming stripped 5 bases from V and 2 bases from J, with 12 bases between. Full variable domain (missing parts from reference TRBV7-9 and TRBJ1-1): DTGVSQNPRHKITKRGQNVTFRCDPISEHNRLYWYRQTLGQGPEFLTYFQNEAQLEKSRLLSDRFSAERPKGSFSTLEIQRTEQGDSAMYLCASSPSGRNTEAFFGQGTRLTVV.

The V gene is TRBV9, the J gene TRBJ2-3, with D possibly TRBD2 on 6 matching bases. With 3 bases removed from V and 3 bases from J, the gap between germline ends came to 8 bases. The CDR3 runs to 13 residues. Germline V gene data show CDR1 as SGDLS and CDR2 as YYNGEE. CDR3 loop: CASSGGVTDTQYF. The DNA for the CDR3 is TGTGCCAGCAGCGGGGGGGTGACAGATACGCAGTATTTT. The full variable domain, rest sourced from reference TRBV9 and TRBJ2-3, is DSGVTQTPKHLITATGQRVTLRCSPRSGDLSVYWYQQSLDQGLQFLIQYYNGEERAKGNILERFSAQQFPDLHSELNLSSLELGDSALYFCASSGGVTDTQYFGPGTRLTVL.

In this sample, this clone turned up once. The chain carries TRBV11-2 and TRBJ2-1; 7 nucleotides align to TRBD2. J lost 5 bases, V lost 5 bases, and 3 bases had no gene match. The CDR3 is made up of 13 amino acids. Per germline, CDR1 SGHAT and CDR2 FQNNGV. The CDR3 region has the DNA TGTGCCAGCAGCCCAAGCGGGAACAATGAGCAGTTCTTC. This codes for CASSPSGNNEQFF.

This clone appeared a few times. The chain carries TRBV5-1 and TRBJ1-3; D is unresolved. The germline V gene encodes CDR1 SGHRS and CDR2 YFSETQ. This CDR3 region has 15 residues. Between the trimmed V and J ends, which lost 1 base and 0 bases, there was a span of 8 bases. CDR3 DNA: TGCGCCAGCAGCTTGTCCTCGAGCTCTGGAAACACCATATATTTT. This codes for CASSLSSSSGNTIYF.

This chain connects TRBV7-9 to TRBJ1-2; 8 bases align to TRBD1. The germline V gene encodes CDR1 SEHNR and CDR2 FQNEAQ (reference sequence). This CDR3 is 16 amino acids long. The V segment lost 1 base and the J segment 4 bases; nucleotides outside the gene matches: 8. The CDR3 loop reads CASSLDSGGISYGYTF. The CDR3 DNA reads TGTGCCAGCAGCTTAGATTCAGGGGGCATCAGCTATGGCTACACCTTC. Complete variable domain (other parts from reference TRBV7-9 and TRBJ1-2): DTGVSQNPRHKITKRGQNVTFRCDPISEHNRLYWYRQTLGQGPEFLTYFQNEAQLEKSRLLSDRFSAERPKGSFSTLEIQRTEQGDSAMYLCASSLDSGGISYGYTFGSGTRLTVV.

The chain links TRBV5-1 to TRBJ1-2; D is uncertain. CDR1 is SGHRS and CDR2 is YFSETQ in the germline V gene. This CDR3 has 14 amino acids. Deletions cut 0 bases from V and 5 bases from J, with 11 bases between. Here the CDR3 DNA reads TGCGCCAGCAGCTTGGGGCAGGCGATGTATGGCTACACCTTC. Its translation is CASSLGQAMYGYTF.

The rearrangement uses TRBV4-2 and TRBJ2-1; 13 bases map to TRBD2. Germline V gene data show CDR1 as LGHNA and CDR2 as YNFKEQ. The CDR3 has 17 residues. Trimming took 3 bases from V and 9 from J; bases not matched to a gene: 11. The DNA for the CDR3 is TGTGCCAGCAGCCAGGAAACCCGACTAGCGGGGGGCAGTGAGCAGTTCTTC. Its translation is CASSQETRLAGGSEQFF.

The chain recombines TRBV11-2 with TRBJ1-3, with D uncertain. Trimming cost V 0 bases and J 0 bases, with 15 bases left between them. The CDR3 totals 18 residues. Germline V gene lookup returns CDR1 SGHAT and CDR2 FQNNGV. This chain's CDR3 is CASSLDRIGVLSGNTIYF. The CDR3 DNA is TGTGCCAGCAGCTTAGATCGTATCGGTGTTCTCTCTGGAAACACCATATATTTT.

This clone was recorded a few times. The chain links TRBV6-2 or TRBV6-3 to TRBJ2-7; no definite D call. This CDR3 spans 14 amino acids. V was cut by 0 bases and J by 0 bases, with 6 bases left in between. The germline V gene encodes CDR1 MNHEY and CDR2 SVGEGT. CDR3 coding DNA: TGTGCCAGCAGTTACTCGGGCAGCTCCTACGAGCAGTACTTC. Residues: CASSYSGSSYEQYF.

The genes are TRBV2 and TRBJ2-5; 7 nucleotides match TRBD1. The trim removed 4 bases at V and 3 bases at J, leaving 2 bases unmatched. Germline lookup yields CDR1 SNHLY and CDR2 FYNNEI. The CDR3 runs to 13 residues. The CDR3 sequence is CASSVDREETQYF. CDR3 DNA sequence: TGTGCCAGCAGTGTTGACAGGGAAGAGACCCAGTACTTC. Together with reference TRBV2 and TRBJ2-5, the CDR3 gives the full variable domain: EPEVTQTPSHQVTQMGQEVILRCVPISNHLYFYWYRQILGQKVEFLVSFYNNEISEKSEIFDDQFSVERPDGSNFTLKIRSTKLEDSAMYFCASSVDREETQYFGPGTRLLVL.

The chain uses TRBV18 and TRBJ1-2; 7 bases match TRBD1. The CDR3 length is 15 residues. Per the germline V gene, CDR1 is KGHSH and CDR2 is LQKENI. Losses at the gene ends were 4 bases for V and 3 bases for J; bases not matched to a gene: 8. CDR3 region: CASSRMATGDYGYTF. The CDR3 DNA reads as TGTGCCAGCTCACGGATGGCCACAGGGGACTATGGCTACACCTTC.

This clone was picked up one time. The chain employs TRBV11-2 and TRBJ2-5; 11 nucleotides match TRBD2. The germline V gene encodes CDR1 SGHAT and CDR2 FQNNGV. The CDR3 contains 18 residues. With V trimmed by 3 bases and J by 3 bases, 12 bases remained unmatched. Here the CDR3 DNA reads TGTGCCAGCAGCTTCGGGTCTAGCGGGGGGTTAATTAAAGAGACCCAGTACTTC. Protein product: CASSFGSSGGLIKETQYF.

The chain uses TRBV29-1 and TRBJ2-3; TRBD1 aligns across 7 bases. Looked up from germline, CDR1 is SQVTM and CDR2 is ANQGSEA. The V and J ends lost 4 bases and 5 bases, in that order; junction bases with no gene match: 9. There are 14 residues in the CDR3. In nucleotides, the CDR3 is TGCAGCGTTGGGCGACAGGGTCCAATAGATACGCAGTATTTT. It is translated as CSVGRQGPIDTQYF.

This clone has only one observation. The chain combines TRBV23-1 with TRBJ2-3; possibly TRBD1 for D (7 bases). TRBV23-1 counts as an open reading frame of uncertain function. The V end lost 7 bases, the J end lost 1 base, and 18 bases lay between the germline ends. This CDR3 contains 16 residues. Here the CDR3 DNA reads TGCGCCAGCAACCTAGGAGGGACAGCCTGCACAGATACGCAGTATTTT. It translates to CASNLGGTACTDTQYF.

This sequence joins TRBV12-5 and TRBJ2-7, with TRBD1 matching 10 bases. The CDR3 covers 14 residues. CDR1 and CDR2 from the germline V gene are LGHNT and FRNRAP. The trim removed 5 bases at V and 0 bases at J, leaving 1 base unmatched. CDR3 nucleotides: TGTGCTAGTGGTCGGACAGGGGGCTCCTACGAGCAGTACTTC. Residues: CASGRTGGSYEQYF.

This chain uses TRBV5-4 with TRBJ1-2; TRBD1 aligns across 7 bases. Germline loops: CDR1 SGHNT, CDR2 YYREEE (reference sequence). V lost 4 bases to trimming and J lost 8 bases; unmatched junction nucleotides: 14. This CDR3 contains 15 residues. Here the CDR3 reads CASSLSRQGGMGYTF. The CDR3 bases are TGTGCCAGCAGCCTATCAAGACAGGGAGGAATGGGCTACACCTTC.